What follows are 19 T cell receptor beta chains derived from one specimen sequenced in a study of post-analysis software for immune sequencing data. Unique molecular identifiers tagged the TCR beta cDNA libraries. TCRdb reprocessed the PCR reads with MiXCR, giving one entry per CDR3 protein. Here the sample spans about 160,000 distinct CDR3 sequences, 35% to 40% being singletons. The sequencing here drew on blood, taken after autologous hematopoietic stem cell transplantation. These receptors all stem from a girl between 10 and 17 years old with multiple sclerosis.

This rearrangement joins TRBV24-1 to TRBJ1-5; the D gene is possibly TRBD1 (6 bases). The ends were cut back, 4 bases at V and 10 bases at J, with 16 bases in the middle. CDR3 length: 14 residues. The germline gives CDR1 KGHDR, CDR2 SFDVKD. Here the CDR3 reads CATSDSGQRGPQHF. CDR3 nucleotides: TGTGCCACCAGTGACTCCGGACAGCGCGGCCCCCAGCATTTT.

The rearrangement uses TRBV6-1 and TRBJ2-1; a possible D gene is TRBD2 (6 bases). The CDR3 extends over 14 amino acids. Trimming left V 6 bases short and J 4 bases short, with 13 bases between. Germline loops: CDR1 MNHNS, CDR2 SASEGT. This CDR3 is CASSVRGSYNEQFF. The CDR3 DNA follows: TGTGCCAGCAGCGTCCGGGGGTCTTACAATGAGCAGTTCTTC.

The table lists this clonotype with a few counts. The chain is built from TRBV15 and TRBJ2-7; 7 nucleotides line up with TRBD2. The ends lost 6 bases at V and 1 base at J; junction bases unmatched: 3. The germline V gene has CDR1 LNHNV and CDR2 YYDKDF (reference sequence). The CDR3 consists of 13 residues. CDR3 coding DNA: TGTGCCACCAGAGGACTAGGTTCCTACGAGCAGTACTTC. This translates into CATRGLGSYEQYF. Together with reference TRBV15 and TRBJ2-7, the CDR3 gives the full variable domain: DAMVIQNPRYQVTQFGKPVTLSCSQTLNHNVMYWYQQKSSQAPKLLFHYYDKDFNNEADTPDNFQSRRPNTSFCFLDIRSPGLGDTAMYLCATRGLGSYEQYFGPGTRLTVT.

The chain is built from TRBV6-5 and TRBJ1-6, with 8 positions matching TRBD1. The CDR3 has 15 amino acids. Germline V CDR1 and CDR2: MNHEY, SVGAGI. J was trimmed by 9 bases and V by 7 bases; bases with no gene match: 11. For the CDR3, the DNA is TGTGCCAGCACCACCGGACAGGGAAGAAGTTCACCCCTCCACTTT. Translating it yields CASTTGQGRSSPLHF.

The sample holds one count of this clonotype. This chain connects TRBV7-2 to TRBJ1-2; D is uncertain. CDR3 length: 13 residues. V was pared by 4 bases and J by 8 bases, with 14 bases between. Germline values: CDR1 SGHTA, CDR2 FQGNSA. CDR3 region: CASSSYISRGYTF. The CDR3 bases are TGTGCCAGCAGCTCTTACATCTCTCGGGGCTACACCTTC. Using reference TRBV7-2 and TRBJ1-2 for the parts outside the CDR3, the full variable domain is GAGVSQSPSNKVTEKGKDVELRCDPISGHTALYWYRQSLGQGLEFLIYFQGNSAPDKSGLPSDRFSAERTGGSVSTLTIQRTQQEDSAVYLCASSSYISRGYTFGSGTRLTVV.

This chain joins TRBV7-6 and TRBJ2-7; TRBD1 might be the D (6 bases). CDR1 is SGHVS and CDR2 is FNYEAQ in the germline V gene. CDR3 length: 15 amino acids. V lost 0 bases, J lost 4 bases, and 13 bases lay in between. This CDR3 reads CASSLAPGTPYEQYF. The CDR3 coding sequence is TGTGCCAGCAGCTTAGCGCCCGGGACACCTTACGAGCAGTACTTC.

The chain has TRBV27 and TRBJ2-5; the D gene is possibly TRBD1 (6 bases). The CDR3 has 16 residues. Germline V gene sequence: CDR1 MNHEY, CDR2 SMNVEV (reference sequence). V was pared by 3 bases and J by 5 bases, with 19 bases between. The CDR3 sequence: CASSFPDNRAEETQYF. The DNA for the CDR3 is TGTGCCAGCAGTTTCCCAGATAACAGGGCGGAGGAGACCCAGTACTTC.

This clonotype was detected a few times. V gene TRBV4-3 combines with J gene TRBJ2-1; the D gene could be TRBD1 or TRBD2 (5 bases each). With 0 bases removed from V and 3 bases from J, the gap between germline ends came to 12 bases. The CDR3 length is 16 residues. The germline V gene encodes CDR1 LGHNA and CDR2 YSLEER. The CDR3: CASSQDEGHYYNEQFF. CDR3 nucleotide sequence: TGCGCCAGCAGCCAAGATGAGGGGCACTACTACAATGAGCAGTTCTTC.

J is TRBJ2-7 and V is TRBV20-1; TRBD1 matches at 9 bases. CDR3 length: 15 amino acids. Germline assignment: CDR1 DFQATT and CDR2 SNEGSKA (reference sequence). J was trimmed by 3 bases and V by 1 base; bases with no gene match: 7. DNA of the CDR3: TGCAGTGCTAGAGTACAGGGGGCTGCGCTCTACGAGCAGTACTTC. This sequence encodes CSARVQGAALYEQYF.

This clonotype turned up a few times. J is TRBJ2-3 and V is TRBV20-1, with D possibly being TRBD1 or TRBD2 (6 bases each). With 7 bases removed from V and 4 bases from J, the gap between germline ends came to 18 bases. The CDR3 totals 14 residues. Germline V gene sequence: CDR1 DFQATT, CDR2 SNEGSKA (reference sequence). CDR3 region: CSVWDPRGADTQYF. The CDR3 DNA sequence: TGCAGTGTCTGGGATCCTAGGGGGGCAGATACGCAGTATTTT.

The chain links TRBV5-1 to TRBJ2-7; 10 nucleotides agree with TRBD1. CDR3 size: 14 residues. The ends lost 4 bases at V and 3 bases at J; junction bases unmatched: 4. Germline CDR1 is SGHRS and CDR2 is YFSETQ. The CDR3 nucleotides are TGCGCCAGCAGCCCCCGGACAGGGGGCTACGAGCAGTACTTC. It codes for CASSPRTGGYEQYF.

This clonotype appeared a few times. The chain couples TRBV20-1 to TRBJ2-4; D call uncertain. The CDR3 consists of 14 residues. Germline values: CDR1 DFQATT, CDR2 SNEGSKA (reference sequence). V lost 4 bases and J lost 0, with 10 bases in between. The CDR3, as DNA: TGCAGTGCTACGGGCCGTATAGCCAAAAACATTCAGTACTTC. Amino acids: CSATGRIAKNIQYF.

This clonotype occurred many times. CDR3 sequence reads: CASSGSTGLAGEQYF. CDR3 bases: TGTGCCAGCAGCGGATCCACGGGCCTAGCGGGCGAGCAGTACTTC. The genes are TRBV11-3 and TRBJ2-7; 8 positions agree with TRBD2. CDR1 SGHNT and CDR2 YENEEA come from the germline V gene. V lost 5 bases, J lost 6 bases, and 12 bases stayed unmatched. The CDR3 is 15 amino acids.

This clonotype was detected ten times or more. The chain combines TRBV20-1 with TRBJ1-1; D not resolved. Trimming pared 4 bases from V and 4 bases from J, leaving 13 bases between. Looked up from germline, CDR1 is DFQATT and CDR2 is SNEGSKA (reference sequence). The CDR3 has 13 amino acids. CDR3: CSAKEAGGTEAFF. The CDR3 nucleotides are TGCAGTGCTAAGGAGGCAGGAGGCACTGAAGCTTTCTTT.

The CDR3 region is CASSHGGAGAHEQYF. The CDR3 DNA is TGCGCCAGCAGCCACGGAGGGGCAGGTGCCCACGAGCAGTACTTC. The chain carries TRBV5-1 and TRBJ2-7, with D perhaps matching TRBD2 (6 bases). The germline CDR1 and CDR2 sequences are SGHRS and YFSETQ. The CDR3 sequence is 15 residues long. The germline V and J ends were trimmed by 4 bases and 5 bases, with 19 bases remaining between them.

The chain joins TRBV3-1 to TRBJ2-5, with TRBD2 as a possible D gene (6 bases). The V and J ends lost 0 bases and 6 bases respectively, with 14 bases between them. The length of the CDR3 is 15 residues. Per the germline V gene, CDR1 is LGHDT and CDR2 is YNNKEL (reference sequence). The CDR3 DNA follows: TGTGCCAGCAGCCAAGAGTTTCGGGAGCCCAAGACCCAGTACTTC. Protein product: CASSQEFREPKTQYF.

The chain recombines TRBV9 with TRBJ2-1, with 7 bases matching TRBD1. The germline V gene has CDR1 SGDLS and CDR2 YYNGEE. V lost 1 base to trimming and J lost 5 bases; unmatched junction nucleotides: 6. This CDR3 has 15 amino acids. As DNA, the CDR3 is TGTGCCAGCAGCGTACTTGACAGGGCTAACAATGAGCAGTTCTTC. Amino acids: CASSVLDRANNEQFF.

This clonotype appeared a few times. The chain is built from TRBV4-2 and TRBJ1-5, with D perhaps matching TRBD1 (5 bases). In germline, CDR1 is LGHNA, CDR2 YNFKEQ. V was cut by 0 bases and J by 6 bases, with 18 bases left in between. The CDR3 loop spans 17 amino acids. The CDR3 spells CASSQDLGGAHLQPQHF. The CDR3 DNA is TGTGCCAGCAGCCAAGATCTAGGAGGGGCTCATCTTCAGCCCCAGCATTTT.

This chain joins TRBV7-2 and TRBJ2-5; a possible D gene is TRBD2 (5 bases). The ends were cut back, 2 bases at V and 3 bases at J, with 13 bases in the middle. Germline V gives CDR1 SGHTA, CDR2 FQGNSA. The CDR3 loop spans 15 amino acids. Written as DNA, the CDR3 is TGTGCCAGCAGCTTATCCTGGGTGAGGGAAGAGACCCAGTACTTC. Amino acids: CASSLSWVREETQYF.